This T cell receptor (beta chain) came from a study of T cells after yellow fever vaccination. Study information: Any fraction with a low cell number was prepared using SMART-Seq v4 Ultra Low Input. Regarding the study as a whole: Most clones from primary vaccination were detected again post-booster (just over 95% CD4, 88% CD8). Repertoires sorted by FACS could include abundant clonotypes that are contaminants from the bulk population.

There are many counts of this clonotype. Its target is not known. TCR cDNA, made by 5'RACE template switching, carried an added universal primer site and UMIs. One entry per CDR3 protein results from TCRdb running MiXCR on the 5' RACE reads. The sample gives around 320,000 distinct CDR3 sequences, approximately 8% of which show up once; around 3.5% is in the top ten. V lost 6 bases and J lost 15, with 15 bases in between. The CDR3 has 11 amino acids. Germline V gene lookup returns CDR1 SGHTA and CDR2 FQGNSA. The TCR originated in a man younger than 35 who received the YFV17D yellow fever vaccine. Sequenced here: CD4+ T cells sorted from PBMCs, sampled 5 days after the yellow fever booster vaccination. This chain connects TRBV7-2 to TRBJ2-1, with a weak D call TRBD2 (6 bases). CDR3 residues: CASSSGLLLFF. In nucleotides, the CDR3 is TGTGCCAGCAGTTCCGGACTATTGTTGTTCTTC.